The entry below gives a single TCR beta chain sequence along with its context. These data originate in a study of blood T cell repertoires in COVID-19. In the authors' methods: Cell counts per sample came from amplifying reference gene primers. Sequenced by immunoSEQ multiplex PCR; TCRdb stores in-frame clones only, minus some. Clone size and V and J calls were adopted from that table, with D and trimming inferred from the DNA. This sample has around 130,000 clones, with approximately 88% found just once. The receptor was derived from a man between 60 and 75 years old with acute or convalescent COVID-19. The material sequenced was peripheral blood.

DNA of the CDR3: TGTGCCAGCAGCTTGGACATTCAGGGGGCTGGCTACACCTTC. Protein: CASSLDIQGAGYTF. The gene calls are TRBV7-9 and TRBJ1-2; 8 nucleotides line up with TRBD1. V was pared by 3 bases and J by 7 bases, with 7 bases of the junction left unmatched. CDR3 length: 14 amino acids. Germline CDR1 and CDR2: SEHNR and FQNEAQ (reference sequence).